The 4 T cell receptor beta chains in this list originate from one sample, sequenced in a study of Ad26.COV2.S vaccination and SARS-CoV-2 variants. Regarding treatment: around 19 received Ad26.COV2.S at low or high dose, single or two shots; a few received placebo; per-sample allocation not given. Following the first vaccine or placebo injection, samples were taken on day 63. Libraries were prepared by immunoSEQ multiplex PCR; TCRdb keeps only in-frame clonotypes and omits some of them. The table has some 390,000 clones, 75% to 90% seen once. The material sequenced was peripheral blood, taken in a trial of Ad26.COV2.S vaccine versus placebo. These TCRs come from a person between 18 and 59 years old who received the Ad26.COV2.S COVID-19 vaccine or a placebo.

This clone was counted a single time. The J gene is TRBJ1-6, the V gene TRBV3-1 (or the pseudogene TRBV3-2), with D uncertain. The CDR3 totals 13 residues. V was clipped by 5 bases and J by 8 bases, with 10 bases between them. Germline CDR1 is LGHDT and CDR2 is YNNKEL (reference sequence). For the CDR3, the DNA is TGTGCCAGCAGCTACGGTCGGGATTCACCCCTCCACTTT. Translating it yields CASSYGRDSPLHF.

The V call is TRBV6-5, the J call TRBJ1-2; unclear D gene. The germline gives CDR1 MNHEY, CDR2 SVGAGI. Trimming pared 6 bases from V and 6 bases from J, leaving 14 bases between. CDR3 length: 13 residues. In DNA form, the CDR3 reads TGTGCCAGCAGCGGGGTAGGCGTTGATGGCTACACCTTC. This translates into CASSGVGVDGYTF.

The rearrangement uses TRBV27 and TRBJ2-1; no reliable D call. This CDR3 spans 15 amino acids. Trimming stripped 5 bases from V and 0 bases from J, with 11 bases between. Germline V gene data show CDR1 as MNHEY and CDR2 as SMNVEV (reference sequence). The CDR3 is CASSPNRGSYNEQFF. CDR3 sequence (DNA): TGTGCCAGCAGTCCAAACAGAGGCTCCTACAATGAGCAGTTCTTC.

V gene TRBV6-1 combines with J gene TRBJ1-5; D gene ambiguous. Trimming cost V 1 base and J 0 bases, with 7 bases left between them. Looked up from germline, CDR1 is MNHNS and CDR2 is SASEGT. This CDR3 has 15 residues. DNA for the CDR3: TGTGCCAGCAGTGAAGACGGACTTAGCAATCAGCCCCAGCATTTT. Amino acids: CASSEDGLSNQPQHF.